Presented here are 18 T cell receptor beta chains from one specimen sequenced in a study of blood T cell repertoires in COVID-19. TCRdb keeps only in-frame clones here, not all; method: immunoSEQ multiplex PCR. The profile shows about 380,000 clones, about 90% of them singletons. The sample was peripheral blood. The receptors were sampled from a man aged 40-49 years with acute or convalescent COVID-19.

The chain employs TRBV11-2 and TRBJ2-7; no definite D call. The CDR3 length is 14 residues. Germline-derived CDR1 and CDR2 are SGHAT and FQNNGV. V lost 0 bases and J lost 2, with 8 bases in between. CDR3 sequence (DNA): TGTGCCAGCAGCTTAGACCCCCGGGCCTACGAGCAGTACTTC. Translating gives CASSLDPRAYEQYF.

This chain uses TRBV7-2 with TRBJ2-7, with D possibly TRBD2 on 6 matching bases. The CDR3 sequence is 15 residues long. Germline V lookup: CDR1 SGHTA, CDR2 FQGNSA. V was shortened by 2 bases and J by 7 bases, with 18 bases between the two germline ends. CDR3 bases: TGTGCCAGCAGCTTACGCCAGGGAGATGGGGGGGAGCAGTACTTC. This codes for CASSLRQGDGGEQYF.

V and J are TRBV28 and TRBJ2-5; no firm D call. The CDR3 sequence is 12 residues long. Trimming took 3 bases from V and 6 from J, leaving 8 bases between them. Germline V lookup: CDR1 MDHEN, CDR2 SYDVKM. The CDR3: CASSFKRKTQYF. CDR3 DNA: TGTGCCAGCAGTTTCAAGCGTAAGACCCAGTACTTC. The full variable domain, with the rest looked up from reference TRBV28 and TRBJ2-5, is DVKVTQSSRYLVKRTGEKVFLECVQDMDHENMFWYRQDPGLGLRLIYFSYDVKMKEKGDIPEGYSVSREKKERFSLILESASTNQTSMYLCASSFKRKTQYFGPGTRLLVL.

This clone has only one observation. The CDR3 loop is CASSFQGLPYNEQFF. Here the CDR3 DNA reads TGTGCCAGCAGCTTCCAGGGACTACCTTACAATGAGCAGTTCTTC. The J gene is TRBJ2-1, the V gene TRBV3-1 (or the pseudogene TRBV3-2), with TRBD2 matching over 7 bases. CDR3 length equals 15 residues. Unmatched junction bases numbered 8, after V lost 5 bases and J lost 4 bases. CDR1 and CDR2 (germline): LGHDT, YNNKEL (reference sequence).

The V gene is TRBV27, the J gene TRBJ1-5, with 7 bases matching TRBD1. From germline, CDR1 is MNHEY and CDR2 SMNVEV (reference sequence). V shed 5 bases, J shed 7 bases, and the junction held 5 bases outside the gene matches. The CDR3 consists of 13 residues. The chain's CDR3 is CASSDRVWQPQHF. The DNA of the CDR3 is TGTGCCAGCAGTGACAGGGTATGGCAGCCCCAGCATTTT.

The chain links TRBV6-4 to TRBJ1-3; TRBD1 matches at 9 bases. This CDR3 contains 17 residues. The V and J ends lost 9 bases and 4 bases, in that order; junction bases with no gene match: 16. In germline, CDR1 is MRHNA, CDR2 SNTAGT. The CDR3 spells CARGGGQGRSAGNTIYF. The DNA for the CDR3 is TGTGCCAGAGGAGGGGGACAGGGAAGATCGGCGGGAAACACCATATATTTT.

The J gene is TRBJ2-3, the V gene TRBV11-2; TRBD1 aligns across 8 bases. This CDR3 comprises 14 residues. Germline CDR1 reads SGHAT; CDR2 reads FQNNGV. The junction had 4 bases not matched to a gene; V was cut back by 2 bases and J by 6 bases. CDR3 residues: CASSLRQGSDTQYF. The CDR3 DNA sequence: TGTGCCAGCAGCTTACGACAGGGGAGCGATACGCAGTATTTT.

This sequence joins TRBV7-8 and TRBJ2-6; 8 bases agree with TRBD1. Trimming took 6 bases from V and 1 from J; bases not matched to a gene: 5. The CDR3 runs 16 residues. The germline CDR1 and CDR2 sequences are SGHVS and FQNEAQ. The CDR3 region has the DNA TGTGCCAGCAGTCACAACAGGGGGTCTGGGGCCAACGTCCTGACTTTC. Its protein is CASSHNRGSGANVLTF.

Comments on this clone: Other DNA sequences of this sample code for an identical CDR3. The chain joins TRBV27 to TRBJ1-4; D may be TRBD1 (5 bases). The germline gives CDR1 MNHEY, CDR2 SMNVEV (reference sequence). Trimming removed 2 bases from V and 6 bases from J, with 10 bases in between. The CDR3 loop spans 14 amino acids. The CDR3 DNA reads as TGTGCCAGCAGTTTAACCGGGGGATATGAAAAACTGTTTTTT. Translating gives CASSLTGGYEKLFF.

This chain links TRBV7-2 with TRBJ2-2; 7 bases line up with TRBD1. Losses at the gene ends were 2 bases for V and 7 bases for J; bases not matched to a gene: 4. CDR3 length: 14 amino acids. The germline V gene has CDR1 SGHTA and CDR2 FQGNSA. CDR3 region: CASSLLTGLGELFF. In DNA, the CDR3 is TGTGCCAGCAGCTTATTGACAGGGCTCGGGGAGCTGTTTTTT. The variable domain in full, completed from reference TRBV7-2 and TRBJ2-2, reads GAGVSQSPSNKVTEKGKDVELRCDPISGHTALYWYRQSLGQGLEFLIYFQGNSAPDKSGLPSDRFSAERTGGSVSTLTIQRTQQEDSAVYLCASSLLTGLGELFFGEGSRLTVL.

In this sample, this clone turned up once. The V and J genes are TRBV4-1 and TRBJ1-2; TRBD1 aligns across 7 bases. Looked up from germline, CDR1 is MGHRA and CDR2 is YSYEKL. J gave up 2 bases and V 3 bases, and 9 bases lay outside the gene matches. This CDR3 spans 16 amino acids. The CDR3: CASSQSQGKKNYGYTF. The CDR3 DNA follows: TGCGCCAGCAGCCAGTCACAGGGGAAAAAGAACTATGGCTACACCTTC.

The J gene is TRBJ2-5, the V gene TRBV25-1, with 10 bases fitting TRBD1. The V gene end was trimmed by 0 bases and the J gene end by 4 bases; junction bases not matched to a gene: 2. The CDR3 totals 15 residues. Germline V lookup: CDR1 MGHDK, CDR2 SYGVNS. The CDR3 spells CASSEYGDRGETQYF. CDR3 in DNA: TGTGCCAGCAGTGAATACGGGGACAGGGGAGAGACCCAGTACTTC.

This clone turned up a few times. V and J are TRBV4-1 and TRBJ2-7; 12 nucleotides line up with TRBD2. V lost 2 bases to trimming and J lost 0 bases; unmatched junction nucleotides: 2. The germline V gene encodes CDR1 MGHRA and CDR2 YSYEKL. This CDR3 has 16 residues. CDR3 loop: CASSQQTSGSSYEQYF. CDR3 sequence (DNA): TGCGCCAGCAGCCAACAGACTAGCGGGAGCTCCTACGAGCAGTACTTC.

The V gene is TRBV27, the J gene TRBJ2-2; D is possibly TRBD1 (6 bases). Germline loops: CDR1 MNHEY, CDR2 SMNVEV (reference sequence). This CDR3 is 15 amino acids long. Trimming took off 3 bases at V and 6 bases at J, with 14 bases between the two ends. Here the CDR3 DNA reads TGTGCCAGCAGTTTTTTGACAGGCGCTTCCGGGGAGCTGTTTTTT. Protein product: CASSFLTGASGELFF.

The V gene is TRBV19, the J gene TRBJ1-1, with 7 bases fitting TRBD1. Trimming removed 3 bases from V and 8 bases from J; junction bases left unmatched: 6. Germline V CDR1 and CDR2: LNHDA, SQIVND (reference sequence). CDR3 length equals 13 residues. The CDR3: CASSMVDREEAFF. The CDR3 bases are TGTGCCAGTAGTATGGTAGACAGGGAGGAAGCTTTCTTT. Full variable domain (rest looked up from reference TRBV19 and TRBJ1-1): DGGITQSPKYLFRKEGQNVTLSCEQNLNHDAMYWYRQDPGQGLRLIYYSQIVNDFQKGDIAEGYSVSREKKESFPLTVTSAQKNPTAFYLCASSMVDREEAFFGQGTRLTVV.

The rearrangement links TRBV7-2 to TRBJ1-1; a possible D gene is TRBD1 (5 bases). With 2 bases removed from V and 5 bases from J, the gap between germline ends came to 12 bases. The CDR3 is 14 residues long. CDR1 is SGHTA and CDR2 is FQGNSA in the germline V gene. CDR3 in amino acids: CASSLKGFGTEAFF. CDR3 in DNA: TGTGCCAGCAGCTTAAAGGGGTTCGGGACTGAAGCTTTCTTT. The full variable domain, completed using reference TRBV7-2 and TRBJ1-1, is GAGVSQSPSNKVTEKGKDVELRCDPISGHTALYWYRQSLGQGLEFLIYFQGNSAPDKSGLPSDRFSAERTGGSVSTLTIQRTQQEDSAVYLCASSLKGFGTEAFFGQGTRLTVV.

This chain links TRBV7-6 with TRBJ1-3; D gene uncertain. V lost 5 bases, J lost 0 bases, and 14 bases lay in between. The CDR3 is 16 amino acids. Germline CDR1 and CDR2: SGHVS and FNYEAQ. CDR3 loop: CASSLHSGNSGNTIYF. In DNA form, the CDR3 reads TGTGCCAGCAGCCTCCACTCGGGAAACTCTGGAAACACCATATATTTT.

The rearrangement uses TRBV4-3 and TRBJ2-2, with TRBD1 as a possible D gene (6 bases). Germline loops: CDR1 LGHNA, CDR2 YSLEER. CDR3 length equals 15 residues. Trimming took 3 bases from V and 1 from J, leaving 9 bases between them. The CDR3 loop reads CASSHVQGNTGELFF. CDR3 coding DNA: TGCGCCAGCAGCCATGTACAGGGGAACACCGGGGAGCTGTTTTTT.